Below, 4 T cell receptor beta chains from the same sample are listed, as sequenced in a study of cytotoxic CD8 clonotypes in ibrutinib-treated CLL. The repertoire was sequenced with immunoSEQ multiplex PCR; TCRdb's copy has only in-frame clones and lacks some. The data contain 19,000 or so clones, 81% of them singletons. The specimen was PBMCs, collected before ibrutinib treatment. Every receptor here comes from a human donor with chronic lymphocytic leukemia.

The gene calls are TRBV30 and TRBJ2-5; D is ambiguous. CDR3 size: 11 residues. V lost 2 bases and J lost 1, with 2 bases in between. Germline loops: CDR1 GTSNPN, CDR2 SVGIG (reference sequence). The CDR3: CAWSFQETQYF. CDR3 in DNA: TGTGCCTGGAGTTTCCAAGAGACCCAGTACTTC.

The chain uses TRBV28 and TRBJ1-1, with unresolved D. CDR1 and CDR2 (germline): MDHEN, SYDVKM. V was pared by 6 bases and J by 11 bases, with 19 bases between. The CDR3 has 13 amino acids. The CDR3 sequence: CASRDPGPLGAFF. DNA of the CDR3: TGTGCCAGCAGGGACCCCGGGCCCCTCGGCGCTTTCTTT.

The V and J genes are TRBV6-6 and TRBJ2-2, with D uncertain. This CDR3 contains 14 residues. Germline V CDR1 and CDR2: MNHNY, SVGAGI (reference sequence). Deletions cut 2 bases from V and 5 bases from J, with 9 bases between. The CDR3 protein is CASSYLDPTGELFF. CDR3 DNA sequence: TGTGCCAGCAGTTACCTGGACCCGACCGGGGAGCTGTTTTTT.

This chain's CDR3 is CASTLKGNSNQPQHF. CDR3 nucleotides: TGTGCCAGCACTCTAAAGGGCAATAGCAATCAGCCCCAGCATTTT. The V and J genes are TRBV27 and TRBJ1-5; no firm D call. The germline CDR1 and CDR2 sequences are MNHEY and SMNVEV (reference sequence). Trimming took 7 bases from V and 0 from J, leaving 13 bases between them. CDR3 length: 15 residues.